The rows below give T cell receptor beta chains drawn from one sample of a study of blood T cell repertoires in COVID-19. Profiled with immunoSEQ multiplex PCR; TCRdb holds only in-frame clones, not every one. Among around 250,000 clones listed, approximately 84% were seen once. Sequencing was performed on PBMCs or T cells enriched from blood (not recorded which). Receptors originate from a man younger than 30 who had recovered from COVID-19. Each CDR3 is given with its conserved first and last residue. Fields, in order: D gene, clone size, V gene, J gene, CDR3 protein, CDR3 DNA. The D gene is left open where the match is weak. For some rows the clone size is stated as once, few or many, or as a class when expanded; others skip it.

.,once,TRBV18,TRBJ2-1,CASSGTGLQYNEQFF,TGTGCCAGCTCAGGTACAGGACTACAATACAATGAGCAGTTCTTC
.,.,TRBV6-2/TRBV6-3,TRBJ2-7,CASSYSTTHLDNYEQYF,TGTGCCAGCAGTTACTCGACTACACACCTCGATAACTACGAGCAGTACTTC
.,.,TRBV4-1,TRBJ2-4,CASSQGWGGVNIQYF,TGCGCCAGCAGCCAAGGTTGGGGGGGCGTAAACATTCAGTACTTC
.,once,TRBV25-1,TRBJ2-5,CASSVFGIQETQYF,TGTGCCAGCAGTGTTTTCGGGATCCAAGAGACCCAGTACTTC
TRBD1,.,TRBV4-1,TRBJ2-1,CASSQSETGSSYNEQFF,TGCGCCAGCAGCCAATCTGAGACAGGGAGCTCCTACAATGAGCAGTTCTTC
.,.,TRBV5-1,TRBJ1-6,CASSLMGQTNSPLHF,TGCGCCAGCAGCTTGATGGGGCAGACCAATTCACCCCTCCACTTT
.,.,TRBV12-3/TRBV12-4,TRBJ2-3,CASSPADTQYF,TGTGCCAGCAGTCCTGCGGATACGCAGTATTTT
TRBD2,.,TRBV25-1,TRBJ2-3,CASRRTSGGLADTQYF,TGTGCCAGCAGGAGGACTAGCGGGGGGCTCGCAGATACGCAGTATTTT
.,.,TRBV4-1,TRBJ1-3,CASSQERRGGGNTIYF,TGCGCCAGCAGCCAAGAGAGGAGGGGCGGCGGAAACACCATATATTTT
TRBD2,.,TRBV5-1,TRBJ2-1,CASSFSKREGSYNEQFF,TGCGCCAGCAGCTTTTCCAAGCGGGAGGGCTCCTACAATGAGCAGTTCTTC
TRBD1,.,TRBV28,TRBJ1-2,CASRPHRGRAFYGYTF,TGTGCCAGCAGACCCCACAGGGGGCGCGCTTTCTATGGCTACACCTTC
.,.,TRBV5-4,TRBJ1-2,CASSLDGGSGYGYTF,TGTGCCAGCAGCTTGGATGGGGGTAGCGGGTATGGCTACACCTTC
TRBD2,.,TRBV6-4,TRBJ2-7,CASRDGTSGRHSSYEQYF,TGTGCCAGCAGAGACGGGACTAGCGGGAGGCACAGCTCCTACGAGCAGTACTTC
.,.,TRBV28,TRBJ2-7,CASSRLVSEQYF,TGTGCCAGCAGTCGACTAGTCTCCGAGCAGTACTTC
.,.,TRBV6-2/TRBV6-3,TRBJ1-2,CASSWRRDNYGYTF,TGTGCCAGCAGTTGGAGGAGGGATAACTATGGCTACACCTTC
.,.,TRBV4-1,TRBJ2-7,CASSQDQRVGNFYEQYF,TGCGCCAGCAGCCAAGATCAGCGAGTCGGAAATTTCTACGAGCAGTACTTC
.,.,TRBV12-3/TRBV12-4,TRBJ1-1,CASSFGGEAFF,TGTGCCAGCAGTTTCGGGGGGGAAGCTTTCTTT
TRBD2,.,TRBV19,TRBJ2-1,CASRLAGGPVYNEQFF,TGTGCCAGCAGACTAGCGGGAGGGCCGGTGTACAATGAGCAGTTCTTC
.,.,TRBV5-1,TRBJ2-3,CASSLAGSATDTQYF,TGCGCCAGCAGCTTGGCCGGGAGCGCCACAGATACGCAGTATTTT
.,.,TRBV7-8,TRBJ1-1,CASSPRGADMNTEAFF,TGTGCCAGCAGCCCCCGTGGTGCGGATATGAACACTGAAGCTTTCTTT
TRBD1,.,TRBV19,TRBJ2-1,CASSTGQGSSYNEQFF,TGTGCCAGTAGTACGGGACAGGGGAGCTCCTACAATGAGCAGTTCTTC
TRBD2,few,TRBV2,TRBJ2-3,CASRMPSGGGSTDTQYF,TGTGCCAGCAGGATGCCTAGCGGGGGGGGTAGCACAGATACGCAGTATTTT
.,.,TRBV13,TRBJ1-1,CASSLGVPEAFF,TGTGCCAGCAGCTTAGGTGTTCCAGAAGCTTTCTTT
TRBD1,.,TRBV27,TRBJ2-7,CASSQGQGIYEQYF,TGTGCCAGCAGTCAGGGACAGGGGATTTACGAGCAGTACTTC
.,.,TRBV12-3/TRBV12-4,TRBJ2-1,CASSSTLQGQFF,TGTGCCAGCAGTTCGACCCTACAGGGGCAGTTCTTC
TRBD1,.,TRBV6-5,TRBJ1-1,CASSFLTGGVPEAFF,TGTGCCAGCAGTTTCCTGACAGGGGGTGTTCCTGAAGCTTTCTTT
TRBD1,.,TRBV30,TRBJ2-2,CAWSPGQGAGELFF,TGTGCCTGGAGCCCGGGACAGGGTGCCGGGGAGCTGTTTTTT
.,few,TRBV7-9,TRBJ1-1,CASSPRGEGTEAFF,TGTGCCAGCAGCCCGCGGGGAGAAGGAACTGAAGCTTTCTTT
TRBD1,.,TRBV18,TRBJ2-5,CASSPGQGGETQYF,TGTGCCAGCTCACCGGGACAGGGAGGAGAGACCCAGTACTTC
TRBD2,.,TRBV30,TRBJ2-1,CAWSSGGAREQFF,TGTGCCTGGAGTAGCGGGGGGGCGAGGGAGCAGTTCTTC
.,.,TRBV5-1,TRBJ2-1,CASSLRGANEQFF,TGCGCCAGCAGCCTCCGGGGGGCAAATGAGCAGTTCTTC
.,.,TRBV5-1,TRBJ1-2,CASSLGGAHYGYTF,TGCGCCAGCAGCTTGGGCGGCGCCCACTATGGCTACACCTTC
.,.,TRBV11-3,TRBJ2-3,CASSSRTDTDTQYF,TGTGCCAGCAGCTCTCGGACTGACACAGATACGCAGTATTTT
TRBD1,.,TRBV7-8,TRBJ1-2,CASSPILPGGYGYTF,TGTGCCAGCAGTCCGATTCTTCCAGGGGGCTATGGCTACACCTTC
TRBD2,.,TRBV7-6,TRBJ2-5,CASSLAGGTYQETQYF,TGTGCCAGCAGCTTAGCGGGGGGGACGTACCAAGAGACCCAGTACTTC
TRBD1,.,TRBV6-1,TRBJ2-7,CASSEVGTGAYEQYF,TGTGCCAGCAGTGAAGTCGGGACAGGGGCCTACGAGCAGTACTTC
.,.,TRBV27,TRBJ1-1,CASSFRQGLNTEAFF,TGTGCCAGCAGTTTTCGGCAGGGGTTGAACACTGAAGCTTTCTTT
.,.,TRBV6-5,TRBJ2-7,CASSYTHPGYEQYF,TGTGCCAGCAGTTACACTCACCCAGGCTACGAGCAGTACTTC
.,.,TRBV5-4,TRBJ2-7,CASSSGDRRSYEQYF,TGTGCCAGCAGCTCTGGCGACAGGAGGTCCTACGAGCAGTACTTC
TRBD1,.,TRBV24-1,TRBJ2-7,CATSDLPGPSHRGREQYF,TGTGCCACCAGTGATTTGCCGGGGCCGAGTCACAGGGGACGCGAGCAGTACTTC
TRBD1,.,TRBV7-9,TRBJ1-2,CASSSRGGTGGGQGYTF,TGTGCCAGCAGCTCCAGGGGAGGGACAGGGGGCGGACAGGGCTACACCTTC